This T cell receptor beta chain was observed in a study of regulatory T cells in long-lasting Graves disease. Whole-study results and caveats: A reduction in accuracy may have resulted from the small sample size. TCR diversity was lower in persistent than newly diagnosed Graves' disease. Persistent disease preferred TRBV28, TRBJ1-2 and TRBJ2-5; new disease, TRBV20-1 and TRBJ2-1.

Time point reported: persistent/refractory GD, antithyroid drugs over 5 years with positive TRAb. From PBMCs, RNA was extracted and then used to make the TCR library. The CDR3 length is 17 residues. Unmatched junction bases numbered 5, after V lost 0 bases and J lost 5 bases. Germline V gives CDR1 SEHNR, CDR2 FQNEAQ (reference sequence). The TCR beta library used iRepertoire HTBI primers with Arm-PCR amplification of CDR3. Methods used by the authors: Among the samples, 62 TRBV and 14 TRBJ segments were identified. TCRdb reprocessed the multiplex PCR reads via MiXCR and lists one record per CDR3 protein. For this entry, the V and J calls and clone size follow TCRdb and not the study's own pipeline. The repertoire holds fewer than 450,000 distinct CDR3 sequences, with 23% as singletons. As concerns this clonotype: Its antigen remains unidentified.

This sequence joins TRBV7-9 and TRBJ2-1, with TRBD2 matching over 12 bases. The sequences come from peripheral blood mononuclear cells (PBMCs), collected when the disease was refractory, from a patient treated with antithyroid drugs. This clonotype originated in a female donor with Graves disease. For the CDR3, the DNA is TGTGCCAGCAGCTTAGCGCTAGCGGGAGGGCCCCACAATGAGCAGTTCTTC. Encoded protein: CASSLALAGGPHNEQFF.